The 21 T cell receptor beta chains below come from one sample, sequenced in a study of blood T cell repertoires in COVID-19 (dated by TCRdb to about 2020). The library came from the immunoSEQ multiplex PCR assay. TCRdb's version of the immuneACCESS table is confined to in-frame rearrangements and falls short of the full clone set. An unresolved V gene accounts for under half of the shortfall where checked; the remainder is of unknown origin. The sample table holds 65,000 to 85,000 clones, of which around 87% were seen once. The ten largest account for approximately 2.7% of the sample. Sample: peripheral blood. The source is a man aged 45-65 years with acute or convalescent COVID-19.

This clone occurred once. This sequence joins TRBV4-3 and TRBJ2-3; TRBD2 aligns across 13 bases. The V and J ends lost 0 bases and 1 base, in that order; junction bases with no gene match: 7. CDR1 and CDR2 from the germline V gene are LGHNA and YSLEER. This CDR3 has 19 amino acids. CDR3 in DNA: TGCGCCAGCAGCCAAGATCGACTAGCGGGAGGTGGTGGCACAGATACGCAGTATTTT. As protein: CASSQDRLAGGGGTDTQYF.

The genes are TRBV29-1 and TRBJ2-1, with 10 bases matching TRBD2. The V and J ends lost 3 bases and 7 bases, in that order; junction bases with no gene match: 6. This CDR3 is 14 amino acids long. Germline-derived CDR1 and CDR2 are SQVTM and ANQGSEA. The CDR3 bases are TGCAGCGTTGATCTAGCGGGAGATAGAAATGAGCAGTTCTTC. Its protein product is CSVDLAGDRNEQFF.

The chain links TRBV19 to TRBJ2-2; D not certain. CDR1 is LNHDA, CDR2 SQIVND, per germline (reference sequence). V lost 4 bases and J lost 7, with 16 bases in between. This CDR3 has 15 residues. CDR3: CASSTSRLTGGELFF. In DNA, the CDR3 is TGTGCCAGTAGTACATCGAGGCTTACGGGCGGGGAGCTGTTTTTT. Full variable domain (outside the CDR3, taken from reference TRBV19 and TRBJ2-2): DGGITQSPKYLFRKEGQNVTLSCEQNLNHDAMYWYRQDPGQGLRLIYYSQIVNDFQKGDIAEGYSVSREKKESFPLTVTSAQKNPTAFYLCASSTSRLTGGELFFGEGSRLTVL.

The rearrangement uses TRBV19 and TRBJ2-2; TRBD1 matches 9 bases. V shed 9 bases and J 6 bases; nucleotides not matched to a gene: 8. This CDR3 is 14 amino acids long. CDR1 and CDR2 (germline): LNHDA, SQIVND (reference sequence). CDR3 amino acids: CASKDRGNAGELFF. The CDR3 bases are TGTGCCAGCAAGGACAGGGGTAACGCCGGGGAGCTGTTTTTT.

This chain uses TRBV4-1 with TRBJ1-2; 9 nucleotides match TRBD1. With 1 base clipped from V and 2 bases from J, the junction kept 2 bases outside the gene matches. Germline V gene sequence: CDR1 MGHRA, CDR2 YSYEKL. The CDR3 is made up of 15 amino acids. CDR3 in amino acids: CASSQAGTGNYGYTF. The CDR3 coding sequence is TGCGCCAGCAGCCAAGCCGGGACAGGGAACTATGGCTACACCTTC.

The chain recombines TRBV24-1 with TRBJ2-5, with D hard to call. The V gene's germline CDR1 is KGHDR and CDR2 SFDVKD. The CDR3 is 13 residues long. With 4 bases removed from V and 1 base from J, the gap between germline ends came to 6 bases. The CDR3 DNA reads TGTGCCACCAGTGACAGTTTCCAAGAGACCCAGTACTTC. This translates into CATSDSFQETQYF.

The chain has TRBV9 and TRBJ2-7; D possibly corresponds to TRBD2 (5 bases). The CDR3 totals 15 residues. Germline CDR1 is SGDLS and CDR2 is YYNGEE. Trimming stripped 2 bases from V and 5 bases from J, with 17 bases between. The CDR3 region is CASSVGVGVVDEQYF. In DNA, the CDR3 is TGTGCCAGCAGCGTTGGTGTGGGAGTTGTCGACGAGCAGTACTTC.

CDR3 loop: CASSSGYRVNYGYTF. In nucleotides, the CDR3 is TGTGCCAGCAGTTCCGGGTACAGGGTTAACTATGGCTACACCTTC. The V gene is TRBV27, the J gene TRBJ1-2, with D possibly matching TRBD1 (6 bases). CDR3 length equals 15 residues. CDR1 and CDR2 from the germline V gene are MNHEY and SMNVEV (reference sequence). Trimming took off 4 bases at V and 1 base at J, with 13 bases between the two ends.

This clone appeared a single time. The V and J genes are TRBV6-6 and TRBJ2-1; TRBD2 matches 12 bases. The CDR3 runs to 17 residues. Per germline, CDR1 MNHNY and CDR2 SVGAGI (reference sequence). The V gene end was trimmed by 5 bases and the J gene end by 7 bases; junction bases not matched to a gene: 12. The CDR3 nucleotides are TGTGCCAGCAGTCCGCCCACAAGACTAGCGGGAGCAAATGAGCAGTTCTTC. Its translation: CASSPPTRLAGANEQFF.

The CDR3 protein is CASSYADRPNSPLHF. The DNA of the CDR3 is TGTGCCAGCAGTTATGCGGACAGGCCAAATTCACCCCTCCACTTT. The chain links TRBV6-2 or TRBV6-3 to TRBJ1-6, with TRBD1 identical over 7 bases. The CDR3 spans 15 residues. The ends lost 3 bases at V and 7 bases at J; junction bases unmatched: 6. Per germline, CDR1 MNHEY and CDR2 SVGEGT.

V usage is TRBV7-3 and J usage is TRBJ1-5, with a tentative D call TRBD1 (5 bases). This CDR3 is 13 amino acids long. Deletions cut 5 bases from V and 5 bases from J, with 10 bases between. CDR1 is SGHTA and CDR2 is FQGTGA in the germline V gene. CDR3 in amino acids: CASSPDIHQPQHF. DNA for the CDR3: TGTGCCAGCAGCCCGGACATCCATCAGCCCCAGCATTTT.

Here the CDR3 reads CASSGRAYEQYF. Written as DNA, the CDR3 is TGTGCCAGCAGCGGGAGGGCCTACGAGCAGTACTTC. The V call is TRBV3-1 (or the pseudogene TRBV3-2), the J call TRBJ2-7; TRBD2 agrees at 7 bases. Germline CDR1 and CDR2: LGHDT and YNNKEL (reference sequence). This CDR3 is 12 amino acids long. V trimming: 5 bases; J trimming: 2 bases; junction bases outside the gene matches: 0.

The chain joins TRBV7-2 to TRBJ1-1, with 10 bases that match TRBD1. V lost 5 bases to trimming and J lost 7 bases; unmatched junction nucleotides: 7. The CDR3 is made up of 14 amino acids. From germline, CDR1 is SGHTA and CDR2 FQGNSA. CDR3 DNA: TGTGCCAGCAGCAACGGACAGGGGGTTGGTGAAGCTTTCTTT. It translates to CASSNGQGVGEAFF.

This clone has only a few counts. V usage is TRBV30 and J usage is TRBJ2-7, with D possibly matching TRBD2 (6 bases). Looked up from germline, CDR1 is GTSNPN and CDR2 is SVGIG (reference sequence). V was clipped by 5 bases and J by 0 bases, with 17 bases between them. The CDR3 has 15 amino acids. The CDR3 DNA reads TGTGCCTGGGATCGAGGGCGGACTATCTCCTACGAGCAGTACTTC. Its protein product is CAWDRGRTISYEQYF.

To note about this clone: The same CDR3 arises from other DNA sequences in this sample as well. The rearrangement uses TRBV7-2 and TRBJ2-1; D call uncertain. Germline values: CDR1 SGHTA, CDR2 FQGNSA. The CDR3 has 13 amino acids. V lost 2 bases, J lost 4 bases, and 6 bases lay in between. In nucleotides, the CDR3 is TGTGCCAGCAGCTTAACGGGTTACAATGAGCAGTTCTTC. Its protein is CASSLTGYNEQFF. The entire variable domain, with the rest obtained from reference TRBV7-2 and TRBJ2-1, is as follows: GAGVSQSPSNKVTEKGKDVELRCDPISGHTALYWYRQSLGQGLEFLIYFQGNSAPDKSGLPSDRFSAERTGGSVSTLTIQRTQQEDSAVYLCASSLTGYNEQFFGPGTRLTVL.

The chain employs TRBV12-5 and TRBJ1-1, with a weak D call TRBD1 (5 bases). Germline CDR1 reads LGHNT; CDR2 reads FRNRAP. This CDR3 comprises 13 residues. Trimming shortened V by 2 bases and J by 4 bases, and 8 bases separated the two germline ends. The chain's CDR3 is CASGLQGGTEAFF. The CDR3 DNA reads TGTGCTAGTGGTTTGCAGGGAGGCACTGAAGCTTTCTTT.

The chain carries TRBV5-1 and TRBJ1-2; no clear D gene. This CDR3 is 12 amino acids long. The V and J ends lost 5 bases and 0 bases respectively, with 5 bases between them. Germline V gene sequence: CDR1 SGHRS, CDR2 YFSETQ. The CDR3 nucleotides read TGCGCCAGCAGAACTTCTAACTATGGCTACACCTTC. It yields the protein CASRTSNYGYTF.

The gene calls are TRBV5-1 and TRBJ2-7; TRBD1 agrees at 8 bases. The CDR3 extends over 12 amino acids. Germline CDR1 is SGHRS and CDR2 is YFSETQ. The V and J ends lost 4 bases and 5 bases, in that order; junction bases with no gene match: 2. The CDR3 here is CASSQDRDEQYF. The CDR3 DNA is TGCGCCAGCAGCCAGGACAGGGACGAGCAGTACTTC.

In its sample, this clone was seen a few times. The V call is TRBV19, the J call TRBJ1-5; D is unresolved. Between the trimmed V and J ends, which lost 1 base and 5 bases, there was a span of 9 bases. The germline CDR1 and CDR2 sequences are LNHDA and SQIVND (reference sequence). The CDR3 has 14 amino acids. The CDR3 DNA reads TGTGCCAGTAGTATAGGAGGGTTTTATCAGCCCCAGCATTTT. Its protein product is CASSIGGFYQPQHF.

The chain carries TRBV5-1 and TRBJ2-7, with a possible D match to TRBD2 (6 bases). This CDR3 has 14 residues. Germline CDR1 and CDR2: SGHRS and YFSETQ. Trimming removed 4 bases at V and 6 bases at J, with 17 bases between. CDR3 residues: CASSTTGDGGEQYF. As DNA, the CDR3 is TGCGCCAGCAGCACGACCGGGGACGGGGGCGAGCAGTACTTC.

The chain combines TRBV3-1 (or the pseudogene TRBV3-2) with TRBJ2-1, with TRBD1 matching 7 bases. The germline V gene encodes CDR1 LGHDT and CDR2 YNNKEL (reference sequence). The V gene end was trimmed by 5 bases and the J gene end by 6 bases; junction bases not matched to a gene: 4. This CDR3 spans 13 amino acids. The CDR3 nucleotides are TGTGCCAGCAGCTTATCAGGGGGCAATGAGCAGTTCTTC. It specifies CASSLSGGNEQFF.